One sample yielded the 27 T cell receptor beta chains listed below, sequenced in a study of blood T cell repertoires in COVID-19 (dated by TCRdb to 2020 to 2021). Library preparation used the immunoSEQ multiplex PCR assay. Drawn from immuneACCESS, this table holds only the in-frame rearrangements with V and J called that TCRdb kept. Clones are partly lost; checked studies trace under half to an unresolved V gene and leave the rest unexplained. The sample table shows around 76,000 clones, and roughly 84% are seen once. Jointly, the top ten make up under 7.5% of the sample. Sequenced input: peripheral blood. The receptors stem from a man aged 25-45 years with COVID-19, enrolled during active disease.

In nucleotides, the CDR3 is TGTGCCAGCAGCTTTGGGGGGTTCGGTGAAAAACTGTTTTTT. Its protein is CASSFGGFGEKLFF. J is TRBJ1-4 and V is TRBV5-6; D is possibly TRBD1 (5 bases). The CDR3 totals 14 residues. V lost 2 bases to trimming and J lost 7 bases, with 12 bases between them. From germline, CDR1 is SGHDT and CDR2 YYEEEE.

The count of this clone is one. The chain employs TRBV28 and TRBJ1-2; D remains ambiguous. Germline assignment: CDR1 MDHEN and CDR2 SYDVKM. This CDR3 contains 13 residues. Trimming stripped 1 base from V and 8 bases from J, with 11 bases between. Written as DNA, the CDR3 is TGTGCCAGCAGTTTATCGAGGGCGAAGGGCTACACCTTC. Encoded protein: CASSLSRAKGYTF.

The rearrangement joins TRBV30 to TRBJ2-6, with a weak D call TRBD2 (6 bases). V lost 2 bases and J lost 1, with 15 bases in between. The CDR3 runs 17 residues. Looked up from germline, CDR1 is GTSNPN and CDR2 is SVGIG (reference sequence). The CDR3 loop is CAWSSGGSGSGANVLTF. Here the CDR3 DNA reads TGTGCCTGGAGTTCTGGCGGAAGCGGGTCTGGGGCCAACGTCCTGACTTTC. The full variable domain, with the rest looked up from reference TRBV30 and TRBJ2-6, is SQTIHQWPATLVQPVGSPLSLECTVEGTSNPNLYWYRQAAGRGLQLLFYSVGIGQISSEVPQNLSASRPQDRQFILSSKKLLLSDSGFYLCAWSSGGSGSGANVLTFGAGSRLTVL.

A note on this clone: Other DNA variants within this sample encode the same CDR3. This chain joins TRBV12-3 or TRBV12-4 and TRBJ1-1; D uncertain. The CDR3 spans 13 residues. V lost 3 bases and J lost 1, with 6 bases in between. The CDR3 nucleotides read TGTGCCAGCAGTTTGGGCCAGAACACTGAAGCTTTCTTT. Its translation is CASSLGQNTEAFF.

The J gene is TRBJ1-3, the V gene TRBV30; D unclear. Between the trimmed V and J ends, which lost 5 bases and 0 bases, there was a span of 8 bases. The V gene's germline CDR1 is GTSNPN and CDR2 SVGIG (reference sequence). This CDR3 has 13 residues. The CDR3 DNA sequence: TGTGCCTGGGACATCGACTCTGGAAACACCATATATTTT. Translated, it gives CAWDIDSGNTIYF.

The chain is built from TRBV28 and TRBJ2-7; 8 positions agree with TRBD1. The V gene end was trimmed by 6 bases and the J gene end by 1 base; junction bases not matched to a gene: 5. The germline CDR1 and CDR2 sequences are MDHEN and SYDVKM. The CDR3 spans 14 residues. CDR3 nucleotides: TGTGCCAGCAGCATCAGACAGGGGTCCTACGAGCAGTACTTC. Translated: CASSIRQGSYEQYF.

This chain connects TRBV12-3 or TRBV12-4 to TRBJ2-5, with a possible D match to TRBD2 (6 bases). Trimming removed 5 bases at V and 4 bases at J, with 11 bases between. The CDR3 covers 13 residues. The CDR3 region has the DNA TGTGCCAGCAGTCGGGACTCCCGAGAGACCCAGTACTTC. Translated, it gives CASSRDSRETQYF.

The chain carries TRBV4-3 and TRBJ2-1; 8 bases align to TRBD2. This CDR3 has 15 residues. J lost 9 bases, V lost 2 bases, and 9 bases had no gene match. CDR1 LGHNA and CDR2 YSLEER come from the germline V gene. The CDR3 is CASSQTGRDGSEQFF. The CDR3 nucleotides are TGCGCCAGCAGCCAAACCGGGAGGGATGGGAGTGAGCAGTTCTTC.

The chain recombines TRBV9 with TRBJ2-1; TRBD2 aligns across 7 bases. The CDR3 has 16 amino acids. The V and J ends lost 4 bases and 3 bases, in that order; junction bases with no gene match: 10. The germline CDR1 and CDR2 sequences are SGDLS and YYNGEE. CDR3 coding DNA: TGTGCCAGCAGCTCGATCCCCGGGAGGCTCTACAATGAGCAGTTCTTC. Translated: CASSSIPGRLYNEQFF. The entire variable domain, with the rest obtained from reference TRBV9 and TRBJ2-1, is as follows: DSGVTQTPKHLITATGQRVTLRCSPRSGDLSVYWYQQSLDQGLQFLIQYYNGEERAKGNILERFSAQQFPDLHSELNLSSLELGDSALYFCASSSIPGRLYNEQFFGPGTRLTVL.

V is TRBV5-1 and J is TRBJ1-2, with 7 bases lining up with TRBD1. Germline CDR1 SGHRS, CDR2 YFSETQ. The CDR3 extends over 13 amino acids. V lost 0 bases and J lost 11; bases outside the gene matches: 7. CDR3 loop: CASSLDTGQIYTF. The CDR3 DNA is TGCGCCAGCAGCTTGGATACGGGACAGATTTACACCTTC. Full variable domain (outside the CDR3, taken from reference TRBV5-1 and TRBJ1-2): KAGVTQTPRYLIKTRGQQVTLSCSPISGHRSVSWYQQTPGQGLQFLFEYFSETQRNKGNFPGRFSGRQFSNSRSEMNVSTLELGDSALYLCASSLDTGQIYTFGSGTRLTVV.

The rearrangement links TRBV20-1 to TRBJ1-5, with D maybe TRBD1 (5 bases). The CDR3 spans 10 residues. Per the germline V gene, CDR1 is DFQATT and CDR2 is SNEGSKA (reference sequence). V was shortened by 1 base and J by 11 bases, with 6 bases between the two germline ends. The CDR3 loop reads CSARGRAQHF. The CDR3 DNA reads TGCAGTGCTAGAGGCAGGGCCCAGCATTTT.

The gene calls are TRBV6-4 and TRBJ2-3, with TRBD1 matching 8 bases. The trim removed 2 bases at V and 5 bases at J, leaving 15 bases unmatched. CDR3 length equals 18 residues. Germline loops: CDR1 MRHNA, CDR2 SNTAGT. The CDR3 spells CASSDTPTGGINIDTQYF. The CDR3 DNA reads TGTGCCAGCAGTGACACTCCAACAGGGGGGATAAATATAGATACGCAGTATTTT.

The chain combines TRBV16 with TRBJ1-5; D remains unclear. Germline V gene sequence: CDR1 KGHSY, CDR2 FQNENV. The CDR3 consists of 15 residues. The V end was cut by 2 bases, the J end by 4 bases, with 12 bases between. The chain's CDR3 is CASSQGPVSNQPQHF. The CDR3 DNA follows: TGTGCCAGCAGCCAAGGGCCAGTTAGTAATCAGCCCCAGCATTTT. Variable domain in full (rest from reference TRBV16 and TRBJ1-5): GEEVAQTPKHLVRGEGQKAKLYCAPIKGHSYVFWYQQVLKNEFKFLISFQNENVFDETGMPKERFSAKCLPNSPCSLEIQATKLEDSAVYFCASSQGPVSNQPQHFGDGTRLSIL.

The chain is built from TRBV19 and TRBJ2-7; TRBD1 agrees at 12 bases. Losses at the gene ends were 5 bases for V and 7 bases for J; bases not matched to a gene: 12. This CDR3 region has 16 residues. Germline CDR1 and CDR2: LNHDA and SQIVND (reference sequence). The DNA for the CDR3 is TGTGCCAGTAGTCTCACCCCGGGACAGGGGGCTCGGGAGCAGTACTTC. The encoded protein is CASSLTPGQGAREQYF.

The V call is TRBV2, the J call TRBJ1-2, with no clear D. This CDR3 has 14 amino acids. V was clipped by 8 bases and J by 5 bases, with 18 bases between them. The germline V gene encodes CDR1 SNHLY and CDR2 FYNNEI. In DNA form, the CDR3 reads TGTGCCAGCCGAGCAGGAAAAGTGTTTTATGGCTACACCTTC. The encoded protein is CASRAGKVFYGYTF.

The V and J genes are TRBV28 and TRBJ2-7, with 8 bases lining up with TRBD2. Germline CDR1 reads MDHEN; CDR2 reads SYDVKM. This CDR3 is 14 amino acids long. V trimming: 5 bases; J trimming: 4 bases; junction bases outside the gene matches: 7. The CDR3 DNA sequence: TGTGCCAGCAGTACCCCCGGGACTAGTTACGAGCAGTACTTC. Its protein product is CASSTPGTSYEQYF. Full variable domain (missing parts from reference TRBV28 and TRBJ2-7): DVKVTQSSRYLVKRTGEKVFLECVQDMDHENMFWYRQDPGLGLRLIYFSYDVKMKEKGDIPEGYSVSREKKERFSLILESASTNQTSMYLCASSTPGTSYEQYFGPGTRLTVT.

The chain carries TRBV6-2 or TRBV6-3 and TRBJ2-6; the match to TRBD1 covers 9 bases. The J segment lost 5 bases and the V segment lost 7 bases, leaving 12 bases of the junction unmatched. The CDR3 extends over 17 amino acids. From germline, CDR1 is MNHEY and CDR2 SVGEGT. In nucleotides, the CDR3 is TGTGCCAGCACCCCCCGGGACAGGGCCACCCGGGCCAACGTCCTGACTTTC. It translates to CASTPRDRATRANVLTF.

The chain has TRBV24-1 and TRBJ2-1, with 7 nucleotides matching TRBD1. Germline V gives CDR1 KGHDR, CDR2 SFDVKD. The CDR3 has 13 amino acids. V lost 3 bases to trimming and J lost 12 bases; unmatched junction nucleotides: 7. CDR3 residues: CATSDPQGYGQFF. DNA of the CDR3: TGTGCCACCAGTGATCCACAGGGGTATGGGCAGTTCTTC.

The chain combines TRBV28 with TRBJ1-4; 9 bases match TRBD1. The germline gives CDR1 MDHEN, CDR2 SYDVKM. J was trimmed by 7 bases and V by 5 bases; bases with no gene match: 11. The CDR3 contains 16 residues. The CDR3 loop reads CASSTRTGEVGEKLFF. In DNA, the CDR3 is TGTGCCAGCAGTACCAGGACAGGGGAAGTGGGTGAAAAACTGTTTTTT.

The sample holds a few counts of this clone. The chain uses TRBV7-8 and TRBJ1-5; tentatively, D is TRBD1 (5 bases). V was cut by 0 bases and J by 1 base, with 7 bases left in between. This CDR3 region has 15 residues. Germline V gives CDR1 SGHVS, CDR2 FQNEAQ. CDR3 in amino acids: CASSLAGGSNQPQHF. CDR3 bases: TGTGCCAGCAGCTTAGCGGGGGGGAGCAATCAGCCCCAGCATTTT.

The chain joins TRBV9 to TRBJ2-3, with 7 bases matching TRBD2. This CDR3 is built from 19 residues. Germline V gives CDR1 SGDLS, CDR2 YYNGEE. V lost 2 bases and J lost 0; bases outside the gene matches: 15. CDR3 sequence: CASSVPAGGRAGSTDTQYF. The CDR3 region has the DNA TGTGCCAGCAGCGTCCCAGCCGGGGGGAGGGCCGGAAGCACAGATACGCAGTATTTT.

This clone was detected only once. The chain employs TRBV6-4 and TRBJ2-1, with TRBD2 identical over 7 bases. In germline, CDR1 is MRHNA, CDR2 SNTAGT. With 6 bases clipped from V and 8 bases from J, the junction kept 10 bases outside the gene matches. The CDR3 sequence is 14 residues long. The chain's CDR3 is CASRWGLPTDEQFF. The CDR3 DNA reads TGTGCCAGCAGGTGGGGACTACCGACGGATGAGCAGTTCTTC.

CDR3 DNA: TGTGCCAGCAGCCCGGGGGGGGCTAGCACAGATACGCAGTATTTT. It translates to CASSPGGASTDTQYF. The chain recombines TRBV7-3 with TRBJ2-3; 8 bases line up with TRBD2. The CDR3 runs 15 residues. The trim removed 5 bases at V and 0 bases at J, leaving 4 bases unmatched. Per the germline V gene, CDR1 is SGHTA and CDR2 is FQGTGA. Full variable domain (outside the CDR3, taken from reference TRBV7-3 and TRBJ2-3): GAGVSQTPSNKVTEKGKYVELRCDPISGHTALYWYRQSLGQGPEFLIYFQGTGAADDSGLPNDRFFAVRPEGSVSTLKIQRTERGDSAVYLCASSPGGASTDTQYFGPGTRLTVL.

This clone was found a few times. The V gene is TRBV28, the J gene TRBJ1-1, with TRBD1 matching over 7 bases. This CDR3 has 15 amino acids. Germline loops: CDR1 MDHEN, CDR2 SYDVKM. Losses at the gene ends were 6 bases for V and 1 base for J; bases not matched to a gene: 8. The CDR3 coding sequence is TGTGCCAGCAGAAGGGCAGGGGGGAAGAACACTGAAGCTTTCTTT. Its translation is CASRRAGGKNTEAFF.

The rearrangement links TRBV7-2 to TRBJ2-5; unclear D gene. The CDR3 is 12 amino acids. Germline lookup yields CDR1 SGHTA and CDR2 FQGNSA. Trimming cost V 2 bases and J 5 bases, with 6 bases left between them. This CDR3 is CASSLHFETQYF. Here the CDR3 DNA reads TGTGCCAGCAGCTTACACTTCGAGACCCAGTACTTC. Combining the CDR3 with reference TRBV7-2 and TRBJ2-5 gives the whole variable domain GAGVSQSPSNKVTEKGKDVELRCDPISGHTALYWYRQSLGQGLEFLIYFQGNSAPDKSGLPSDRFSAERTGGSVSTLTIQRTQQEDSAVYLCASSLHFETQYFGPGTRLLVL.

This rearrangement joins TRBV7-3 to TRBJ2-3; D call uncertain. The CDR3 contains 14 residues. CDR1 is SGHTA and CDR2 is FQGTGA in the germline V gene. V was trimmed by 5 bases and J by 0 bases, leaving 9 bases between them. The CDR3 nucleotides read TGTGCCAGCAGCCCTAGTGCTAGCACAGATACGCAGTATTTT. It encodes CASSPSASTDTQYF.

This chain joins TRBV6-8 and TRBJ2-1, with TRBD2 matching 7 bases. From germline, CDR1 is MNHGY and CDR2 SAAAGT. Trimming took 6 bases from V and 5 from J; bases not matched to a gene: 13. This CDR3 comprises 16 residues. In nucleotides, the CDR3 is TGTGCCAGCAGCTCCCCCGTTAGCGGGCCTCACAATGAGCAGTTCTTC. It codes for CASSSPVSGPHNEQFF.